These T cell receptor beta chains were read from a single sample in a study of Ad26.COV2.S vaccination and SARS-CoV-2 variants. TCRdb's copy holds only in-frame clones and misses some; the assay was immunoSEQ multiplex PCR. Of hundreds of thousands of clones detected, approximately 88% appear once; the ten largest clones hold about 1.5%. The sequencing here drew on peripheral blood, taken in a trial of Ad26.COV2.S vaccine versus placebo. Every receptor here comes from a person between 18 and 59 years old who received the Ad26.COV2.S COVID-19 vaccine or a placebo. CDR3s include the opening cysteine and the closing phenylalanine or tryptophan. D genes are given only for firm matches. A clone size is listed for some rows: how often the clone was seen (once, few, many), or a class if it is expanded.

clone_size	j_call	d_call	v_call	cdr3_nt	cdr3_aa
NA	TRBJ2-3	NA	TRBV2	TGTGCCAGCAGAGTCTCCCCGCGAGGAGGGCAGTATTTT	CASRVSPRGGQYF
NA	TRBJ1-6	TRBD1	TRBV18	TGTGCCAGCTCACGAGACAGGGGAGGGGATTCACCCCTCCACTTT	CASSRDRGGDSPLHF
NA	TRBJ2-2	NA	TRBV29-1	TGCAGCGTTCATACCCAGAGTCGGGAGCTGTTTTTT	CSVHTQSRELFF
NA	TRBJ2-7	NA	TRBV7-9	TGTGCCAGCAGCTTAACAGCGCCTGATCGGCACTTC	CASSLTAPDRHF
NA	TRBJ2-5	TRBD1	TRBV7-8	TGTGCCAGCAGCCCTAGCCGGGACAGGGCCAAAGAGATTCCGTACTTC	CASSPSRDRAKEIPYF
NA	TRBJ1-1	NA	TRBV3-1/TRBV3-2	TGTGCCAGCAGCCTTTCGACAGCCATGAACACTGAAGCTTTCTTT	CASSLSTAMNTEAFF
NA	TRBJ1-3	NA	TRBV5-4	TGTGCCAGCAGCTTCGGGACGGTCTCTGGAAACACCATATATTTT	CASSFGTVSGNTIYF
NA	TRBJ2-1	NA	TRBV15	TGTGCCACCAGGGGCGGGACCGGTAAATTAAATGAGCAGTTCTTC	CATRGGTGKLNEQFF
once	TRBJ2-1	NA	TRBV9	TGTGCCAGCAGCGTAGGGGCGGGTTGGGAGCAGTTCTTC	CASSVGAGWEQFF
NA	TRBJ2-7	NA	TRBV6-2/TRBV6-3	TGTGCCAGCAGTTTAACGAATCGCTACGAGCAGTACTTC	CASSLTNRYEQYF
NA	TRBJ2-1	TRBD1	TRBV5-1	TGCGCCAGCAGCTCGGGACAGGGGGCGAATGAGCAGTTCTTC	CASSSGQGANEQFF
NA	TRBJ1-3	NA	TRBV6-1	TGTGCCAGCAGTGAATGGCAGGGAAACACCATATATTTT	CASSEWQGNTIYF
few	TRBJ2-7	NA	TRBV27	TGTGCCAGCAGTTTAGTAGGCCCCTACGAGCAGTACTTC	CASSLVGPYEQYF
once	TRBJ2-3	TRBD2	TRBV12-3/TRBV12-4	TGTGCCACCCTCACTAGCGGGAGGGCAACGCAGTATTTT	CATLTSGRATQYF
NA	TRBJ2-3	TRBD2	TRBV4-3	TGCGCCAGCAGCCAAGATACCCTAGCGGGGGGGCGATTAGATACGCAGTATTTT	CASSQDTLAGGRLDTQYF
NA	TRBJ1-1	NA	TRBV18	TGTGCCAGCAGGACGGCGAACACTGAAGCTTTCTTT	CASRTANTEAFF
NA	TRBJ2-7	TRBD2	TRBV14	TGTGCCAGCAGCCCCCCCGGGGCGGGAGGGGGCGAGCAGTACTTC	CASSPPGAGGGEQYF
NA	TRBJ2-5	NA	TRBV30	TGTGCCTGGAGTCTAGCTTCCGAGACCCAGTACTTC	CAWSLASETQYF
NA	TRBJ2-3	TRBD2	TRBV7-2	TGTGCCAGCAGCCCGACAAGCACTAGCGGGGATACGCAGTATTTT	CASSPTSTSGDTQYF
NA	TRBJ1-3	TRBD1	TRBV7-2	TGTGCCAGCAGCTCAGGGGGGGGGATGGCTGGAAACACCATATATTTT	CASSSGGGMAGNTIYF
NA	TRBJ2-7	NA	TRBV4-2	TGTGCCAGCAGCCAACACAACGCGGGGTACGAGCAGTACTTC	CASSQHNAGYEQYF
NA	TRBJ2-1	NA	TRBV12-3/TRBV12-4	TGTGCCAGCAGTTTGATGCCCCTCAATGAGCAGTTCTTC	CASSLMPLNEQFF
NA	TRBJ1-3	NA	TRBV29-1	TGCAGCGTGATGCCTGGAAACACCATATATTTT	CSVMPGNTIYF
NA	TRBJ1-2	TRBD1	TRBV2	TGTGCCAGCAGTGTTTGGACAGGGGGACGGGGCTACACCTTC	CASSVWTGGRGYTF
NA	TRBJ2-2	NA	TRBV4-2	TGTGCCAGCAGCCTCGAAGGGACCGGGGAGCTGTTTTTT	CASSLEGTGELFF
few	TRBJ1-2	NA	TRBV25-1	TGTGCCAGCAGTGATGTGCAGGTCCCTGGAGGCTACACCTTC	CASSDVQVPGGYTF
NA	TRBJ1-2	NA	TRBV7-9	TGTGCCAGCAGCTTAGACAGCCCCTATGGCTACACCTTC	CASSLDSPYGYTF
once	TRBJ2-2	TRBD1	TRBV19	TGTGCCAGTAGTATTGGGACAGGGGGCTACACCGGGGAGCTGTTTTTT	CASSIGTGGYTGELFF
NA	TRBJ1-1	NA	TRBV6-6	TGTGCCAGCAGTTACCCACCGGAGAGGACTGAAGCTTTCTTT	CASSYPPERTEAFF
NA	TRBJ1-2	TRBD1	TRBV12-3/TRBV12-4	TGTGCCAGCACCCGGGACAGGGCGAGTGGCTACACCTTC	CASTRDRASGYTF
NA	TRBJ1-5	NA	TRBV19	TGTGCCAGTAGTTTAACACTACGGGACACTTATCAGCCCCAGCATTTT	CASSLTLRDTYQPQHF
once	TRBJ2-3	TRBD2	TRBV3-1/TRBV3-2	TGTGCCAGCAGCCGGACTAGCGCCACAGATACGCAGTATTTT	CASSRTSATDTQYF
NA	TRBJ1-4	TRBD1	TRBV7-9	TGTGCCAGCAGCTCCCGGACAGGGTGGACTAATGAAAAACTGTTTTTT	CASSSRTGWTNEKLFF
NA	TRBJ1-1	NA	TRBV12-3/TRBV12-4	TGTGCCAGCGGGACACAAGAAGCTTTCTTT	CASGTQEAFF
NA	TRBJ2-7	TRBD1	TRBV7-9	TGTGCCAGCAGCCTGGACAGGGGAGGGGAGCAGTACTTC	CASSLDRGGEQYF
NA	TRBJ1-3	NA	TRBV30	TGTGCCTGGAGCGCCGACATGACCTCAGGAAACACCATATATTTT	CAWSADMTSGNTIYF
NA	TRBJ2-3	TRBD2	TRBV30	TGTGCCTGGAGTGTAACCTATGGCGGGAGGGCCGGTGATACGCAGTATTTT	CAWSVTYGGRAGDTQYF
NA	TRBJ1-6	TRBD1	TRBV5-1	TGCGCCAGCAGATCCGACAGGGGGAATTGGTCACCCCTCCACTTT	CASRSDRGNWSPLHF
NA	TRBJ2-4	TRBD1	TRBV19	TGTGCCAGTAGTACCGGACAGGGCCAAAACATTCAGTACTTC	CASSTGQGQNIQYF
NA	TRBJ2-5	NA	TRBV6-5	TGTGCCAGCAGAGGAGGAGAGACCCAGTACTTC	CASRGGETQYF
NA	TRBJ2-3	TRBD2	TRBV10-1	TGCGCCAGCAGTGAGTGGGAAAGGGCTAGCGGGAGAGGAGATACGCAGTATTTT	CASSEWERASGRGDTQYF
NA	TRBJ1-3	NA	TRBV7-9	TGTGCCAGCAGCCAAAACGCCGACAGTTGGGGAAACACCATATATTTT	CASSQNADSWGNTIYF
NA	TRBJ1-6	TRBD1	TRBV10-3	TGTGCCATCAGTGACTCCCAGGGGGCCAATTCACCCCTCCACTTT	CAISDSQGANSPLHF
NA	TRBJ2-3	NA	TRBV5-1	TGCGCCAGCAGCTTTCCGGGTGATGATACGCAGTATTTT	CASSFPGDDTQYF
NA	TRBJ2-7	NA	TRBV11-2	TGTGCCAGCAGCCCTACAGGGACCCCCTCCTACGAGCAGTACTTC	CASSPTGTPSYEQYF